One sample yielded the 16 T cell receptor beta chains listed below, sequenced in a study of molecular identifiers for immune sequencing clone quantification. MiXCR, applied by TCRdb to the PCR reads, yields one record per CDR3 protein. The table records 70,000 to 95,000 distinct CDR3 sequences, 15% to 20% of them present only once. Sequenced material: naive CD8+ T cells from blood, with Jurkat cell RNA spiked in. Described subset: FACS-sorted CD8+CD4-CCR7+CD45RA+ naive T cells. These receptors were taken from a human donor in good health. Some libraries in this study had Jurkat cell RNA spiked in.

This clonotype was seen at least ten times. This chain links TRBV9 with TRBJ1-2; 9 bases are shared with TRBD1. V was clipped by 4 bases and J by 4 bases; unmatched bases: 8. Germline V gene lookup returns CDR1 SGDLS and CDR2 YYNGEE. This CDR3 has 15 amino acids. The CDR3 coding sequence is TGTGCCAGCAGCCCTACCGGACAGGGGCCCTATGGCTACACCTTC. Translating gives CASSPTGQGPYGYTF.

This clonotype was detected many times. The genes are TRBV28 and TRBJ2-7; 12 bases fit TRBD1. Germline CDR1 MDHEN, CDR2 SYDVKM. This CDR3 spans 17 amino acids. The junction had 13 bases not matched to a gene; V was cut back by 4 bases and J by 6 bases. DNA of the CDR3: TGTGCCAGCAGTTCCGTCCTTTCCGGGACAGGGGGCTTCGAGCAGTACTTC. This gives the protein CASSSVLSGTGGFEQYF.

This clonotype was found many times. The genes are TRBV7-2 and TRBJ2-1; D gene unclear. There are 17 residues in the CDR3. Per the germline V gene, CDR1 is SGHTA and CDR2 is FQGNSA. V was pared by 3 bases and J by 5 bases, with 20 bases between. This CDR3 reads CASSLTTGRRINNEQFF. The CDR3 bases are TGTGCCAGCAGCTTGACAACGGGCAGACGAATAAACAATGAGCAGTTCTTC.

This clonotype was recorded many times. The gene calls are TRBV20-1 and TRBJ2-4; weak D call: TRBD2 (6 bases). The CDR3 length is 13 residues. Trimming took 1 base from V and 3 from J, leaving 7 bases between them. CDR1 is DFQATT, CDR2 SNEGSKA, per germline (reference sequence). The chain's CDR3 is CSARVADKNIQYF. Written as DNA, the CDR3 is TGCAGTGCTAGAGTAGCGGACAAAAACATTCAGTACTTC.

This clonotype was seen many times. The chain links TRBV6-5 to TRBJ2-7; D remains unclear. The V end was cut by 0 bases, the J end by 0 bases, with 9 bases between. CDR1 and CDR2 (germline): MNHEY, SVGAGI. The CDR3 has 15 amino acids. This chain's CDR3 is CASSYSSHSSYEQYF. In DNA form, the CDR3 reads TGTGCCAGCAGTTACTCTTCCCACAGCTCCTACGAGCAGTACTTC.

This clonotype was observed many times. V and J are TRBV12-3 or TRBV12-4 and TRBJ2-2, with D perhaps TRBD2 (5 bases). This CDR3 is 14 amino acids long. The V and J ends lost 5 bases and 5 bases respectively, with 12 bases between them. CDR3 in amino acids: CASSPGPGTGELFF. The CDR3 DNA is TGTGCCAGCAGTCCGGGCCCGGGGACCGGGGAGCTGTTTTTT.

This clonotype has at least ten counts. CDR3 in DNA: TGTGCCAGCAGCCTGAAGGGACTAGCGGACCAAGAGACCCAGTACTTC. Its translation is CASSLKGLADQETQYF. The chain employs TRBV13 and TRBJ2-5, with 11 bases lining up with TRBD2. J was trimmed by 0 bases and V by 5 bases; bases with no gene match: 5. The CDR3 sequence is 16 residues long. The V gene's germline CDR1 is PRHDT and CDR2 FYEKMQ (reference sequence).

Points on this clonotype: A read error may explain this, as a much larger clone is one base away. The V gene is TRBV4-3, the J gene TRBJ2-1; the match to TRBD2 covers 10 bases. Germline-derived CDR1 and CDR2 are LGHNA and YSLEER. CDR3 size: 15 residues. The trim removed 8 bases at V and 10 bases at J, leaving 14 bases unmatched. CDR3 coding DNA: TGCGCCAGCGGCCCCCCGGGACTAGCGATTCAGGAGCAGTTCTTC. The encoded protein is CASGPPGLAIQEQFF.

In this sample, this clonotype turned up many times. The V and J genes are TRBV11-2 and TRBJ2-5; the match to TRBD2 covers 8 bases. V trimming: 1 base; J trimming: 5 bases; junction bases outside the gene matches: 6. Germline values: CDR1 SGHAT, CDR2 FQNNGV. CDR3 size: 15 residues. The CDR3 loop reads CASSLVPAGVETQYF. The CDR3 DNA is TGTGCCAGCAGCTTAGTACCAGCGGGGGTTGAGACCCAGTACTTC. The complete variable domain, with remaining parts taken from reference TRBV11-2 and TRBJ2-5, reads EAGVAQSPRYKIIEKRQSVAFWCNPISGHATLYWYQQILGQGPKLLIQFQNNGVVDDSQLPKDRFSAERLKGVDSTLKIQPAKLEDSAVYLCASSLVPAGVETQYFGPGTRLLVL.

This clonotype occurred many times. This sequence joins TRBV6-1 and TRBJ2-7; 8 positions match TRBD1. Germline trimming cut 4 bases from V and 1 base from J; bases unmatched to any gene: 6. The CDR3 has 15 residues. Germline loops: CDR1 MNHNS, CDR2 SASEGT. In nucleotides, the CDR3 is TGTGCCAGCAGTGCGGATGGGACAGGTTCCTACGAGCAGTACTTC. Protein product: CASSADGTGSYEQYF.

This clonotype was detected many times. The chain links TRBV6-2 or TRBV6-3 to TRBJ1-1; D is ambiguous. Germline V lookup: CDR1 MNHEY, CDR2 SVGEGT. This CDR3 comprises 14 residues. The ends were cut back, 10 bases at V and 0 bases at J, with 15 bases in the middle. Here the CDR3 reads CATTPLGMNTEAFF. The CDR3 nucleotides read TGTGCCACCACTCCGCTGGGGATGAACACTGAAGCTTTCTTT.

This clonotype occurred many times. This sequence joins TRBV7-6 and TRBJ1-1; D not certain. The V end lost 5 bases, the J end lost 1 base, and 8 bases lay between the germline ends. The germline V gene has CDR1 SGHVS and CDR2 FNYEAQ. The CDR3 covers 13 residues. The CDR3 DNA follows: TGTGCCAGCAGCCGGGTTTCGAACACTGAAGCTTTCTTT. This translates into CASSRVSNTEAFF.

This clonotype came up many times. The chain uses TRBV30 and TRBJ2-2; no firm D call. The CDR3 contains 13 residues. Germline V gene sequence: CDR1 GTSNPN, CDR2 SVGIG (reference sequence). V dropped 0 bases and J dropped 4 bases, with 6 bases sitting between them. CDR3 sequence reads: CAWSVGVTGELFF. The CDR3 coding sequence is TGTGCCTGGAGTGTGGGCGTCACCGGGGAGCTGTTTTTT. The full variable domain, rest sourced from reference TRBV30 and TRBJ2-2, is SQTIHQWPATLVQPVGSPLSLECTVEGTSNPNLYWYRQAAGRGLQLLFYSVGIGQISSEVPQNLSASRPQDRQFILSSKKLLLSDSGFYLCAWSVGVTGELFFGEGSRLTVL.

This clonotype was counted at least ten times. This chain joins TRBV29-1 and TRBJ1-2, with D possibly matching TRBD1 (5 bases). CDR1 SQVTM and CDR2 ANQGSEA come from the germline V gene. CDR3 length: 14 residues. V gave up 4 bases and J gave up 4 bases, with 16 bases separating them. CDR3 DNA: TGCAGCGTTGGAGGTAGTGACAGCCTCTATGGCTACACCTTC. Encoded protein: CSVGGSDSLYGYTF.

This clonotype occurred many times. The chain recombines TRBV19 with TRBJ1-5, with 7 bases matching TRBD1. This CDR3 has 14 residues. Trimming cost V 5 bases and J 7 bases; bases outside gene matches: 8. Germline V lookup: CDR1 LNHDA, CDR2 SQIVND (reference sequence). The CDR3 loop is CASSSDRALQPQHF. The CDR3 DNA follows: TGTGCCAGTAGTTCCGACAGGGCGCTCCAGCCCCAGCATTTT.

The sample holds a few counts of this clonotype. The chain couples TRBV30 to TRBJ2-3; 11 nucleotides match TRBD1. The junction had 6 bases not matched to a gene; V was cut back by 1 base and J by 6 bases. The CDR3 spans 15 residues. CDR1 GTSNPN and CDR2 SVGIG come from the germline V gene (reference sequence). The CDR3 sequence is CAWSELGQGVDTQYF. Here the CDR3 DNA reads TGTGCCTGGAGTGAGTTGGGACAGGGGGTTGATACGCAGTATTTT.